Below, 8 T cell receptor beta chains from the same sample are listed, as sequenced in a study of early stage breast cancer tumors. Assay: immunoSEQ multiplex PCR; the TCRdb copy retains only in-frame clones and omits some. The sample carries some 41,000 clones, about 78% recorded once. What was sequenced was blood. Every receptor here comes from a person aged 45 to 59 with breast cancer.

The rearrangement joins TRBV5-1 to TRBJ1-2, with TRBD1 matching over 9 bases. Per the germline V gene, CDR1 is SGHRS and CDR2 is YFSETQ. V lost 2 bases, J lost 6 bases, and 2 bases stayed unmatched. The CDR3 length is 13 residues. The CDR3 region is CASSFRDRDGYTF. The CDR3 region has the DNA TGCGCCAGCAGCTTCAGGGACAGGGATGGCTACACCTTC.

The chain's CDR3 is CASSPSGGEYEQYF. The DNA for the CDR3 is TGTGCCAGCAGCCCAAGCGGGGGCGAGTACGAGCAGTACTTC. V gene TRBV7-9 combines with J gene TRBJ2-7; 8 nucleotides align to TRBD2. This CDR3 is built from 14 residues. V dropped 5 bases and J dropped 4; count of bases not matched to a gene: 7. Looked up from germline, CDR1 is SEHNR and CDR2 is FQNEAQ (reference sequence).

V usage is TRBV13 and J usage is TRBJ2-2; the match to TRBD2 covers 13 bases. Trimming took 5 bases from V and 4 from J; bases not matched to a gene: 16. This CDR3 comprises 20 residues. The germline CDR1 and CDR2 sequences are PRHDT and FYEKMQ (reference sequence). CDR3 sequence: CASSPSRPLAGGRSTGELFF. The CDR3 DNA follows: TGTGCCAGCAGCCCTTCCAGGCCACTAGCGGGAGGGAGGTCCACCGGGGAGCTGTTTTTT.

The chain recombines TRBV5-1 with TRBJ2-2; D gene uncertain. This CDR3 region has 13 residues. Trimming cost V 3 bases and J 1 base, with 4 bases left between them. Germline CDR1 SGHRS, CDR2 YFSETQ. The CDR3 nucleotides read TGCGCCAGCAGCTGGCAGAACACCGGGGAGCTGTTTTTT. Residues: CASSWQNTGELFF.

This chain uses TRBV19 with TRBJ2-1; 9 bases map to TRBD1. V trimming: 7 bases; J trimming: 12 bases; junction bases outside the gene matches: 10. The CDR3 has 13 amino acids. Germline V CDR1 and CDR2: LNHDA, SQIVND (reference sequence). The CDR3 nucleotides are TGTGCCAGTATCGACCTAGGGGGACAGGGGCAGTTCTTC. Translated: CASIDLGGQGQFF.

This clone was recorded a few times. The chain uses TRBV10-1 and TRBJ2-3, with TRBD2 matching over 10 bases. The CDR3 has 15 residues. V lost 2 bases and J lost 3; bases outside the gene matches: 2. Germline V lookup: CDR1 WNHNN, CDR2 SYGVQD (reference sequence). CDR3 in DNA: TGCGCCAGCAGTGAGGGTAGCGGGGGGACAGATACGCAGTATTTT. Translating it yields CASSEGSGGTDTQYF.

By sample share, this clone is medium-sized. This rearrangement joins TRBV13 to TRBJ2-7; TRBD2 aligns across 14 bases. Trimming took 0 bases from V and 3 from J; bases not matched to a gene: 1. The germline CDR1 and CDR2 sequences are PRHDT and FYEKMQ (reference sequence). The CDR3 runs 16 residues. This CDR3 is CASSLGTSGGDYEQYV. As DNA, the CDR3 is TGTGCCAGCAGCTTAGGGACTAGCGGGGGGGACTACGAGCAGTACGTC.

The chain recombines TRBV25-1 with TRBJ2-1; the match to TRBD1 covers 9 bases. CDR3 length equals 15 residues. Germline trimming cut 4 bases from V and 2 bases from J; bases unmatched to any gene: 3. Germline loops: CDR1 MGHDK, CDR2 SYGVNS. The DNA for the CDR3 is TGTGCCAGCAGTGCCACAGGGGGCGCCTACAATGAGCAGTTCTTC. As protein: CASSATGGAYNEQFF. The full variable domain, rest sourced from reference TRBV25-1 and TRBJ2-1, is EADIYQTPRYLVIGTGKKITLECSQTMGHDKMYWYQQDPGMELHLIHYSYGVNSTEKGDLSSESTVSRIRTEHFPLTLESARPSHTSQYLCASSATGGAYNEQFFGPGTRLTVL.